This section outlines one TCR beta chain sequence together with its context. Its antigen is unidentified. Profiled with immunoSEQ multiplex PCR; TCRdb holds only in-frame clones, not every one. The data contain 11,000 to 15,000 clones, more than 75% of them singletons. This sample was included in a study of PD-L1 blockade in urothelial cancer. Study as a whole: Analysis of blood occurred 3 weeks (second dose) and 6 weeks after treatment start. The median T cell count in blood samples was 110,000 to 150,000. Overall study findings and caveats: For durable-benefit patients, tumor-associated blood clones expanded more at 3 weeks.

CDR3 length: 13 residues. Germline assignment: CDR1 SQVTM and CDR2 ANQGSEA. Germline trimming cut 5 bases from V and 2 bases from J; bases unmatched to any gene: 6. Patients had locally advanced or metastatic urothelial carcinoma. The TCR sequence derives from a man in his 70s with urothelial cancer. The V call is TRBV29-1, the J call TRBJ2-7; 7 bases are shared with TRBD1. The sequenced sample was PBMCs, obtained around atezolizumab (anti-PD-L1) treatment. The CDR3 sequence is CSVRTGITYEQYF. DNA for the CDR3: TGCAGCGTTCGGACAGGTATTACCTACGAGCAGTACTTC.